The TCR beta chain under discussion was sequenced for a study of patients and donors after allogeneic stem cell transplantation. This clonotype turned up a few times. TCRdb processed the RT-PCR reads anew with MiXCR; each CDR3 protein has one entry. This sample yields 410,000 or so distinct CDR3 sequences, of which 16% are seen a single time; less than 9.5% belongs to the top ten. Material: blood, either unsorted or a sorted T cell fraction (not recorded which). The origin of this receptor is a human donor who was either an allogeneic HSCT recipient or a stem cell or donor lymphocyte infusion donor (not recorded which). It is not recorded whose cells these are; they may come from a transplant donor.

This CDR3 is CASSQRGPQHF. The CDR3 nucleotides read TGTGCCAGCAGCCAACGCGGGCCCCAGCATTTT. This chain uses TRBV4-2 with TRBJ1-5; D is undetermined. The length of the CDR3 is 11 residues. Per the germline V gene, CDR1 is LGHNA and CDR2 is YNFKEQ. Trimming removed 2 bases at V and 9 bases at J, with 5 bases between.